The clone carrying this TCR beta chain was seen more than once but under ten times. Healthy individuals of Caucasian origin from Russia, aged roughly 6 to 100, served as donors. The entry originates in a study of blood T cells in healthy people across ages. About the study: Capturing about one barcoded beta molecule per two T cells was achieved by template switching.

For the second PCR, which ran for roughly 6 to 11 cycles, a sample-barcoded 5' primer and a J-beta primer mix were used. TCRdb analysed the 5' RACE reads with MiXCR anew, one entry per CDR3 protein. The sample has about 760,000 distinct CDR3 sequences; just under 25% are singletons. The CDR3 loop spans 15 amino acids. CDR1 is SEHNR and CDR2 is FQNEAQ in the germline V gene (reference sequence). V lost 3 bases and J lost 5; bases outside the gene matches: 9. These same records also appear under a second study, on T cells of mothers and their children. This second report adds: A few mothers and their six children, all healthy Caucasians, donated. With the M1S primer of the second PCR, sample barcodes and 2-4 random nucleotides were added.

The chain uses TRBV7-9 and TRBJ2-7, with 8 positions matching TRBD1. Material: blood. This TCR came from a boy younger than 18 in good health. The DNA of the CDR3 is TGTGCCAGCAGCTTCCGGGACAGGCCAGACCACGAGCAGTACTTC. Translated: CASSFRDRPDHEQYF.